The sequence of this T cell receptor beta chain was determined in a study of cytomegalovirus exposure and HLA in healthy donors (dated by TCRdb to the late 2010s). For the study in its entirety: According to an earlier analysis of 587 of the donors, some 180 million T cells yielded 117 million unique TCR beta sequences and about 300 Gb of sequence data. Besides the first cohort of more than 650 subjects, a separate validation cohort made up of roughly 120 different subjects was used. In a later analysis, previously published TCR beta repertoires from hundreds of donors were re-analyzed and high-resolution HLA genotyping was added so that TCR occurrence patterns could be studied. High-throughput TCR immunosequencing, statistical association of individual TCRs with disease status, and machine learning were combined to predict cytomegalovirus infection status. The number of typed donors differed by locus: about 620-630 for A, B, C, DRB1 and DQB1; 500 to 550 for DQA1; 606 for DPA1; and about 450 for DPB1. In the later analysis, no new phenotypic data were used to find candidate immune exposures; instead, reliance was placed on TCR beta sequences and their occurrence across donors. In a later genetic analysis, genome-wide SNP genotypes for 398 of the 666 donors were used, and that subset was treated as a discovery cohort. Among the roughly 400 genotyped donors, approximately 77% belonged to the genetic ancestry cluster associated with self-reported Caucasian donors. The study was designed to test whether signatures of past pathogen exposure could be identified by cataloging public T cell receptors. Roughly five DR-DQ haplotypes were handled as single units for association and clustering because linkage in the cohort was strong. Alongside the repertoire data, information on donor age, sex, ethnicity and CMV serostatus was compiled. Class I and class II HLA loci were covered by the typing at four-digit resolution. The study used immunosequencing to profile the T cell repertoires of 600 to 850 subjects and linked those repertoires to cytomegalovirus serostatus. An earlier analysis of about 620 of the donors applied high-throughput TCR beta sequencing to assess whether each TCR beta V gene segment acted as functional or pseudogenic. Among about 370 genotyped donors of the cohort, an average of around 250,000 unique TCR beta nucleotide sequences was sequenced per donor, of which about 19% were non-productive. All discovery cohort repertoires had been generated on a single sequencing platform. Around 300 gigabases of sequencing data and 70 million to 85 million unique TCR sequences were included in an early release covering several hundred HLA-typed donors. General findings and caveats noted by the study authors: A total of about 180 TCR beta chains were listed by the study as associated with cytomegalovirus. A group of highly shared sequence variants was considered likely to be a technical artifact of the sequencing pipeline. A further reported finding was that TCR beta sequences accurately predicted the HLA-A and HLA-B alleles for most subjects in the first cohort. In vitro tests confirmed that a few of the cytomegalovirus-associated TCR beta chains recognize cytomegalovirus antigens. An earlier analysis of approximately 540 of the donors showed that most TCR beta V segments appeared in productive rearrangements either about 87% or about 30% of the time, which broadly matched IMGT annotations. Sequencing depth was assumed to be roughly uniform across donors in the presence/absence analyses, though that assumption may not hold. A later analysis associated 15,000 or so TCR beta sequences with specific HLA alleles at a false discovery rate of 0.05. Cytomegalovirus status was reported to be diagnosed by the classifier with high specificity and sensitivity in both the original and validation cohorts. In a later analysis, several top co-occurrence clusters were reported to appear linked to parvovirus B19, influenza, CMV and Epstein-Barr virus. The authors suggested that the approach could potentially be generalized to other disease states and immunological phenotypes. In a later analysis, TCR association rates were found to vary across HLA loci, with the most associated TCRs seen for DRB1 alleles and the fewest for HLA-C alleles. Some IMGT-functional V segments, including TRBV6-2 and TRBV6-3, could not be distinguished by the 87-base-pair reads and were therefore excluded. Because counts were too low, about 15 rarely observed V segments, including chromosome 9 orphons, were left out of the earlier analysis of a few hundred of the donors. Immune exposure information for the cohort was limited to CMV serostatus. Linkage disequilibrium might explain the correlated functional status among segregating V segments, but an unknown experimental factor could not be ruled out. In this cohort, only TCR beta chains were sequenced, and detectable features were limited by the absence of alpha or paired-chain data. Compared with equally common non-associated chains, HLA-associated TCR beta chains in a later analysis were more clonally expanded and had lower generation probabilities. Because HLA typing was missing for some donors at each locus, association tests included only the typed subset. In a later analysis, most CMV-associated TCR beta chains were found to appear HLA-restricted, with HLA associations seemingly driven largely by CMV exposure. According to a later genetic analysis, donors in an Asian-associated ancestry cluster had fewer N-insertions in productive TCRs than the approximately 700-donor mean. An association between a missense DCLRE1C variant and V-gene and J-gene trimming of TCR beta chains was found in a later genetic analysis and replicated in an independent cohort. Across donors, most TCR sequences were observed very rarely, whereas some public TCRs were present in many individuals. When HLA alleles, especially DR and DQ, strongly co-occurred, TCR associations were difficult to assign to individual alleles.

On this clone: Its antigen is unknown. Qualities for individual bases were not recorded, and no much larger clone is one base off.

In total, roughly 670 healthy bone marrow donors made up the cohort. Cohort members were all nominally healthy when sampled, although unrecorded immune exposures were likely present. The donor tested CMV seronegative and was one of the 352 seronegative cohort members. A peripheral blood sample was collected from each donor, and TCR beta sequencing was performed on peripheral blood mononuclear cells. The Qiagen DNeasy Blood Extraction Kit was used to extract genomic DNA from the blood cell samples. The library was prepared using the immunoSEQ multiplex PCR assay. For the multiplex PCR, a mixture combining 60 forward primers for TCR Vbeta segments and 13 reverse primers for TCR Jbeta segments was used. Amplification of the CDR3 region of rearranged TCR beta genes was performed with a multiplex PCR assay on genomic DNA. The Illumina HiSeq System was used to sequence the amplified TCR beta libraries as 87-base-pair reads. The paper's processing steps were these. In a later analysis, approximately 74 million unique TCR beta chains were counted across the roughly 670 repertoires, and around 10 million of these chains were shared by at least two donors. To remove PCR and sequencing errors, raw reads were error-corrected and collapsed into unique sequences using a nearest-neighbor algorithm that merged closely related sequences. CDR3 sequences were aligned to IMGT reference sequences to assign V, D and J gene segments. Each retained sequence needed at least a six-nucleotide match to both a V gene segment and a J gene segment. A rearrangement was called productive if the CDR3 had no stop codons and remained in frame with V and J, and every other rearrangement was called non-productive. CDR3 was defined by IMGT convention, running from the second conserved V-encoded cysteine to the conserved J-encoded phenylalanine. The earlier analysis of some 550 of the donors excluded any sequence lacking an unambiguous match to a single V gene segment. In an earlier analysis of approximately 590 of the donors, a V segment was called functional when productive rearrangements were above 56.7%, and segregating when the standard deviation between donors exceeded 5%. To diagnose cytomegalovirus status from the catalog of TCR beta chain sequences, a statistical classification framework was built. A later analysis assigned V and J genes by comparing TCR nucleotide sequences with IMGT/GENE-DB human TR gene sequences. Using the TCRdist pipeline, a later analysis assigned CDR3 sequences along with most-parsimonious VDJ recombination scenarios. In a later analysis, each TCR beta chain was defined by its CDR3 amino acid sequence together with its V-gene family, and reads lacking a unique V-gene family were excluded. As a way to deal with suspected cross-contamination and a sequencing artifact, a later analysis dropped nearly 600 nucleotide sequences that were highly shared and had low generation probability. In a later analysis, a clonal expansion index for each public chain was calculated from normalized within-repertoire ranks of inferred template counts. In a later analysis, generation probabilities were computed using a VDJ recombination model fitted to out-of-frame rearrangements, and the results were checked against IGoR. A later analysis scored TCR-TCR, TCR-HLA and TCR-CMV co-occurrence with hypergeometric tests, applying a repertoire-size bias correction to TCR pairs. In a later analysis, false discovery rates were estimated by permuting HLA or CMV assignments 20 times. In a later analysis, co-occurring TCRs were grouped using DBSCAN, and TCRdist sequence similarity was added for clustering within HLA-allele-positive subsets. Co-occurrence clustering excluded repertoires with fewer than 30,000 or more than 120,000 public chains, plus five with anomalous nucleotide sharing. TCRdb stores this immuneACCESS table with in-frame sequences only. Part of the clones is absent; in the studies checked, under half of the shortfall reflects unresolved V genes, and no reason is known for the rest. V, J and clone size were drawn from that table, and D and trimming were deduced from the DNA. This sample has around 94,000 clones in its table, and roughly 80% of those were observed once. 2.5% to 3% of the sample comes from the top ten.

CDR1 SGDLS and CDR2 YYNGEE were looked up in the germline V gene. The junction carries 14 bases between V and J, which are trimmed by 3 bases and 4 bases respectively. The CDR3 starts with the cysteine, ends with the phenylalanine, and has 15 residues. The CDR3 DNA has 45 bases and is translated from base 1. Sequencing was performed on PBMCs. The chain links TRBV9 with TRBJ1-3; perhaps TRBD1 is the D gene, with 6 bases matching. This sequence was found in a man aged 40-49 years in good health and CMV-seronegative. CDR3 reads: CASSAFRGSGNTIYF. The nucleotide sequence reads as follows: TGTGCCAGCAGCGCCTTCAGGGGTTCGGGAAACACCATATATTTT.